This record concerns one T cell receptor (beta chain) sequence. Its specificity is not known. Sampling consisted of one heparinised blood draw per donor, averaging roughly 100 mL. CDR1 and CDR2 (germline): SGHAT, FQNNGV. The ends lost 3 bases at V and 2 bases at J; junction bases unmatched: 9. The CDR3 runs to 16 residues. The data belong to a study of beta chain features in type 1 diabetes. Expressed TCRB transcripts were sequenced after all isolated RNA was converted to cDNA. Profiling relied on immunoSEQ multiplex PCR, and the TCRdb table lists in-frame clones only, not all of them. The sample contains about 160,000 clones, 6.5% to 8.5% of which appear only once. Study-level points and caveats: Across all four CD4+ subsets, people with type 1 diabetes showed modestly shorter TCRB CDR3s. There was no resolution here of whether HLA type influences TCRB rearrangement. When VDJ junctions were examined, type 1 diabetes patients showed fewer insertions and more deletions.

V and J are TRBV11-2 and TRBJ1-1; 7 bases are shared with TRBD1. The source of this sequence is a man younger than 35 with type 1 diabetes. Sequencing was done on a sample of central memory CD4+ T cells from blood. CDR3 coding DNA: TGTGCCAGCAGCTTGACAGGGCTAGACGTCAACACTGAAGCTTTCTTT. Translated: CASSLTGLDVNTEAFF.